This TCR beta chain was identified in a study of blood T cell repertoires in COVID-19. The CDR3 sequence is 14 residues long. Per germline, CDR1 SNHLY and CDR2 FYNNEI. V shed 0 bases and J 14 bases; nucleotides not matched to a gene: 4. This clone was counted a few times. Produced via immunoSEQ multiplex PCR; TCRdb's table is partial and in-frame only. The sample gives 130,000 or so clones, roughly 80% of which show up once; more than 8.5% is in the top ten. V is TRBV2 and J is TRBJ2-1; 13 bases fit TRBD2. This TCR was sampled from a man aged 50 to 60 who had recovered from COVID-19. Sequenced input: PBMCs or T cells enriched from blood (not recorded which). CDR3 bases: TGTGCCAGCAGTGAAGCTCCCGGACTAGCGGGGGAGTTCTTC. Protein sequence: CASSEAPGLAGEFF.